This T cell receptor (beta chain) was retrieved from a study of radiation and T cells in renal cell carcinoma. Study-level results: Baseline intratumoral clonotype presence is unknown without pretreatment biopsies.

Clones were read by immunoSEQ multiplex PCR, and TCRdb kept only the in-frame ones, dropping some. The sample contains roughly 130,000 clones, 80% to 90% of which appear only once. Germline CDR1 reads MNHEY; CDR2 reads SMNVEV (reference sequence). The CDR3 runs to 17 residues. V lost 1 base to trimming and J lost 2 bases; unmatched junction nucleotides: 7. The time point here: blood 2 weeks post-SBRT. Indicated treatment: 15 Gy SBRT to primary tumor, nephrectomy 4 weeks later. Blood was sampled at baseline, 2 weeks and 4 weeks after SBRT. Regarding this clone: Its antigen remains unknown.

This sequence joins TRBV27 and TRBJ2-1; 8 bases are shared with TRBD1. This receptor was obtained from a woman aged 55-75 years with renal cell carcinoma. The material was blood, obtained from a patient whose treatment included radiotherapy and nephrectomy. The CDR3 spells CASSLLASTGAYNEQFF. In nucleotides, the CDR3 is TGTGCCAGCAGTTTATTGGCATCGACAGGGGCCTACAATGAGCAGTTCTTC.